This T cell receptor (beta chain) was identified during a study of cytomegalovirus exposure and HLA in healthy donors. Regarding this clone: The junction differs from germline at one of its ends, possibly a read error.

Germline CDR1 reads MNHEY; CDR2 reads SMNVEV (reference sequence). The CDR3 sequence is 15 residues long. Use of 60 Vbeta and 13 Jbeta primers characterized the PCR. Sequenced by immunoSEQ multiplex PCR; TCRdb stores in-frame clones only, minus some. There are 150,000 to 200,000 clones in the sample; roughly 79% occur only once, and 5.5% to 7.5% lies in the top ten. The specimen sequenced was PBMCs. The clonotype comes from a woman aged 40 to 50 in good health and CMV-seropositive. This chain joins TRBV27 and TRBJ1-4; TRBD1 aligns across 9 bases. Written as DNA, the CDR3 is TGTGCCAGCAGTGTATCCGGGACAGGGCTTGAAAAACTGTTTTTT. This sequence encodes CASSVSGTGLEKLFF. Variable domain in full (rest from reference TRBV27 and TRBJ1-4): EAQVTQNPRYLITVTGKKLTVTCSQNMNHEYMSWYRQDPGLGLRQIYYSMNVEVTDKGDVPEGYKVSRKEKRNFPLILESPSPNQTSLYFCASSVSGTGLEKLFFGSGTQLSVL.